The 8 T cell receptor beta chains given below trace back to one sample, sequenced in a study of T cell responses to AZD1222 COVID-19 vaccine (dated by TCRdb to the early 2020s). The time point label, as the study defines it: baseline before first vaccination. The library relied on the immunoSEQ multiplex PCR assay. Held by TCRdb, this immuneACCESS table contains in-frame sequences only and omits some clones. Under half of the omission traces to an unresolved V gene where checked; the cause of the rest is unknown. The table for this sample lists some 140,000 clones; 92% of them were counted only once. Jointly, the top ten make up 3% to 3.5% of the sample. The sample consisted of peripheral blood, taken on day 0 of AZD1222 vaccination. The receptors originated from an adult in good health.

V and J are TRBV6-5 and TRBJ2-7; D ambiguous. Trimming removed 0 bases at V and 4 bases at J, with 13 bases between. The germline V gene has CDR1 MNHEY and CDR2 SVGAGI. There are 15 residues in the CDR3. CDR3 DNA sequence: TGTGCCAGCAGTTACTCGATGCTACAGAGATACGAGCAGTACTTC. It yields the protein CASSYSMLQRYEQYF.

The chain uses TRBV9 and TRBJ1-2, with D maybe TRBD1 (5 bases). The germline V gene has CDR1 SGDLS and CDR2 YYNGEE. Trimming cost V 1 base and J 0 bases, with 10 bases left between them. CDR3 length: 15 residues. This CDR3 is CASSVRRDANYGYTF. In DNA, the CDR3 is TGTGCCAGCAGCGTAAGGAGGGACGCTAACTATGGCTACACCTTC.

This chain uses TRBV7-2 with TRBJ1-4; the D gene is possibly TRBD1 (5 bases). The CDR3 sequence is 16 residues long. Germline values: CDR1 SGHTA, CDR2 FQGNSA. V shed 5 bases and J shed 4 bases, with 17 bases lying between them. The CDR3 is CASSPRGRTLNEKLFF. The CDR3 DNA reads TGTGCCAGCAGCCCTCGGGGCAGGACCCTTAATGAAAAACTGTTTTTT.

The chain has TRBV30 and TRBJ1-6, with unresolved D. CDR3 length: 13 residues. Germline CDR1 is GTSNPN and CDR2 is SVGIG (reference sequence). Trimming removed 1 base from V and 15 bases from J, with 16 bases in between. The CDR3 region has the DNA TGTGCCTGGAGTGCCCGAGAGCCCCCCGTCCTCCACTTT. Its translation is CAWSAREPPVLHF.

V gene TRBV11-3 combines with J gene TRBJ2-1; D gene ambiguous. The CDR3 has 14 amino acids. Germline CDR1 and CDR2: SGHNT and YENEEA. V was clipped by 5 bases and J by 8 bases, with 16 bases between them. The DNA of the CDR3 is TGTGCCAGCAGCCCCCTCTTAGGGTCGGATGAGCAGTTCTTC. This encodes CASSPLLGSDEQFF.

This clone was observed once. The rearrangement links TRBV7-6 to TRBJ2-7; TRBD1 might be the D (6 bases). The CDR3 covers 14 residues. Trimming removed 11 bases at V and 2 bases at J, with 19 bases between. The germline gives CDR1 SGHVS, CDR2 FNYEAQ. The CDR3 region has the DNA TGTGCCCCTATTCCCAGGGGCACTACCTACGAGCAGTACTTC. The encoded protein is CAPIPRGTTYEQYF.

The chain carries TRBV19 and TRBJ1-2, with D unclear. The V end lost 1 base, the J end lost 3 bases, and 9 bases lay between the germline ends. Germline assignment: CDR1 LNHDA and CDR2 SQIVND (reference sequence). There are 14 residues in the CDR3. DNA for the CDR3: TGTGCCAGTAGTATAGTCGGTGGGGACTATGGCTACACCTTC. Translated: CASSIVGGDYGYTF.

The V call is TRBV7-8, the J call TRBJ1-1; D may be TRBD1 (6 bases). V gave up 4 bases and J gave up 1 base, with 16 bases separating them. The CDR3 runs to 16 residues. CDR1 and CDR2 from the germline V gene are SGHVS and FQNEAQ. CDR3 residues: CASSSVEGGENTEAFF. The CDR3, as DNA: TGTGCCAGCAGCTCCGTCGAGGGGGGCGAGAACACTGAAGCTTTCTTT.